A single sample is the source of the 21 T cell receptor beta chains below, sequenced in a study of blood T cell repertoires in COVID-19. Clones were sequenced by immunoSEQ multiplex PCR, and TCRdb holds only the in-frame ones, with some missing. This repertoire shows around 140,000 clones, 88% found once; its top ten account for less than 2%. Sequenced material: peripheral blood. These receptors all come from a man aged 70-80 years with acute or convalescent COVID-19.

This clone was recorded once. CDR3 residues: CASSPGQTPEKTQYF. CDR3 in DNA: TGTGCCAGCAGCCCCGGACAGACCCCAGAGAAGACCCAGTACTTC. The V gene is TRBV5-4, the J gene TRBJ2-5; a weak D match, TRBD1 (6 bases). V was pared by 4 bases and J by 6 bases, with 19 bases between. Germline V lookup: CDR1 SGHNT, CDR2 YYREEE (reference sequence). This CDR3 region has 15 residues.

V and J are TRBV10-1 and TRBJ1-2; D uncertain. The CDR3 contains 16 residues. Germline V gene lookup returns CDR1 WNHNN and CDR2 SYGVQD (reference sequence). V was clipped by 6 bases and J by 0 bases, with 17 bases between them. The CDR3 here is CASSLPDPLANYGYTF. The CDR3 coding sequence is TGCGCCAGCAGCCTACCGGATCCTCTAGCTAACTATGGCTACACCTTC.

This clone was seen once. This chain links TRBV27 with TRBJ1-1, with 8 bases lining up with TRBD1. The CDR3 runs to 13 residues. Looked up from germline, CDR1 is MNHEY and CDR2 is SMNVEV (reference sequence). V dropped 8 bases and J dropped 5; count of bases not matched to a gene: 7. CDR3 residues: CASRSGGRTEAFF. The CDR3 DNA is TGTGCCAGCCGCTCAGGGGGCCGGACTGAAGCTTTCTTT.

The rearrangement links TRBV18 to TRBJ1-5; 8 nucleotides align to TRBD1. CDR1 is KGHSH and CDR2 is LQKENI in the germline V gene. The CDR3 runs to 15 residues. With 2 bases clipped from V and 6 bases from J, the junction kept 6 bases outside the gene matches. The CDR3 here is CASSPAQGAVQPQHF. CDR3 coding DNA: TGTGCCAGCTCACCAGCCCAGGGGGCGGTTCAGCCCCAGCATTTT.

The chain has TRBV5-1 and TRBJ2-1; 8 nucleotides agree with TRBD1. The length of the CDR3 is 16 residues. CDR1 is SGHRS and CDR2 is YFSETQ in the germline V gene. V lost 0 bases, J lost 0 bases, and 2 bases stayed unmatched. DNA of the CDR3: TGCGCCAGCAGCTTGGATGGACAGGGCTCCTACAATGAGCAGTTCTTC. It translates to CASSLDGQGSYNEQFF.

The chain combines TRBV10-3 with TRBJ2-1; D is possibly TRBD1 (6 bases). The CDR3 length is 12 residues. Germline V gene sequence: CDR1 ENHRY, CDR2 SYGVKD. The ends were cut back, 3 bases at V and 6 bases at J, with 6 bases in the middle. The chain's CDR3 is CAISDRGNEQFF. In DNA, the CDR3 is TGTGCCATCAGTGACAGGGGCAATGAGCAGTTCTTC.

J is TRBJ2-1 and V is TRBV3-1 (or the pseudogene TRBV3-2); a weak D match, TRBD1 (5 bases). Per the germline V gene, CDR1 is LGHDT and CDR2 is YNNKEL (reference sequence). The V end was cut by 10 bases, the J end by 7 bases, with 17 bases between. This CDR3 has 13 residues. The CDR3 loop is CATGKQGSNEQFF. The CDR3 nucleotides read TGTGCCACCGGAAAGCAGGGTTCAAATGAGCAGTTCTTC.

The chain is built from TRBV2 and TRBJ1-3; D ambiguous. The CDR3 has 14 residues. V shed 4 bases and J shed 2 bases, with 9 bases lying between them. Germline assignment: CDR1 SNHLY and CDR2 FYNNEI. For the CDR3, the DNA is TGTGCCAGCAGTGGTACAGACCCTGGAAACACCATATATTTT. This encodes CASSGTDPGNTIYF.

The J gene is TRBJ2-5, the V gene TRBV5-5; D gene unclear. CDR3 length equals 13 residues. Between the trimmed V and J ends, which lost 1 base and 5 bases, there was a span of 9 bases. Germline CDR1 reads SGHKS; CDR2 reads YYEKEE (reference sequence). This chain's CDR3 is CASSLPPVETQYF. In nucleotides, the CDR3 is TGTGCCAGCAGCTTGCCCCCAGTGGAGACCCAGTACTTC.

The chain joins TRBV10-1 to TRBJ2-3; 9 bases align to TRBD2. V gave up 6 bases and J gave up 8 bases; unmatched junction bases: 6. The germline V gene encodes CDR1 WNHNN and CDR2 SYGVQD (reference sequence). The CDR3 extends over 13 amino acids. The DNA of the CDR3 is TGCGCCAGCAGCCGCGAACTAGCGGGTACGCAGTATTTT. It specifies CASSRELAGTQYF.

CDR3: CASSPDRNYGYTF. CDR3 nucleotides: TGTGCCAGCAGCCCCGACAGGAACTATGGCTACACCTTC. This chain connects TRBV12-3 or TRBV12-4 to TRBJ1-2, with D perhaps TRBD1 (6 bases). This CDR3 region has 13 residues. V was trimmed by 6 bases and J by 2 bases, leaving 10 bases between them.

The chain links TRBV5-1 to TRBJ2-2, with 8 bases identical to TRBD1. Germline V gene data show CDR1 as SGHRS and CDR2 as YFSETQ. The CDR3 runs to 14 residues. Unmatched junction bases numbered 3, after V lost 4 bases and J lost 4 bases. The CDR3 sequence: CASSAGQGTGELFF. The CDR3 bases are TGCGCCAGCAGCGCCGGACAGGGCACCGGGGAGCTGTTTTTT.

The chain carries TRBV6-1 and TRBJ1-5, with 9 bases fitting TRBD1. The CDR3 has 17 amino acids. Trimming took 1 base from V and 1 from J; bases not matched to a gene: 5. Germline V CDR1 and CDR2: MNHNS, SASEGT. This chain's CDR3 is CASSEGQGGLSNQPQHF. The CDR3 bases are TGTGCCAGCAGTGAAGGACAGGGGGGGTTGAGCAATCAGCCCCAGCATTTT.

The rearrangement joins TRBV4-1 to TRBJ1-1; TRBD1 aligns across 8 bases. The CDR3 length is 16 residues. Trimming took 1 base from V and 5 from J; bases not matched to a gene: 9. CDR1 and CDR2 from the germline V gene are MGHRA and YSYEKL. Here the CDR3 DNA reads TGCGCCAGCAGCCAAGTTAGCCGTACAGGGGGAACTGAAGCTTTCTTT. Translation gives CASSQVSRTGGTEAFF.

The chain joins TRBV10-3 to TRBJ2-7, with TRBD1 identical over 11 bases. CDR1 and CDR2 (germline): ENHRY, SYGVKD. The CDR3 sequence is 14 residues long. Unmatched junction bases numbered 5, after V lost 6 bases and J lost 4 bases. This CDR3 reads CAISPGQGDYEQYF. The CDR3 nucleotides read TGTGCCATCAGCCCGGGACAGGGGGATTACGAGCAGTACTTC.

The gene calls are TRBV5-1 and TRBJ1-5, with 7 bases matching TRBD1. CDR3 length: 15 amino acids. CDR1 SGHRS and CDR2 YFSETQ come from the germline V gene. Trimming took 0 bases from V and 2 from J; bases not matched to a gene: 2. The CDR3 loop is CASSLEGGGNQPQHF. The CDR3, as DNA: TGCGCCAGCAGCTTGGAAGGGGGCGGCAATCAGCCCCAGCATTTT.

The V call is TRBV6-4, the J call TRBJ2-5; possible D gene TRBD2, 6 bases. Trimming stripped 0 bases from V and 7 bases from J, with 12 bases between. Per the germline V gene, CDR1 is MRHNA and CDR2 is SNTAGT. The CDR3 is 14 residues long. The CDR3 loop is CASSDSTARGTQYF. CDR3 bases: TGTGCCAGCAGTGACTCGACAGCGCGGGGGACCCAGTACTTC.

V usage is TRBV5-1 and J usage is TRBJ1-4; 9 bases fit TRBD1. The V and J ends lost 0 bases and 5 bases, in that order; junction bases with no gene match: 2. The CDR3 runs 15 residues. CDR1 SGHRS and CDR2 YFSETQ come from the germline V gene. The CDR3 region has the DNA TGCGCCAGCAGCTTGGACAGGGGGCCGAATGAAAAACTGTTTTTT. Its translation is CASSLDRGPNEKLFF.

V gene TRBV2 combines with J gene TRBJ1-6, with a weak D call TRBD1 (6 bases). The V end was cut by 6 bases, the J end by 10 bases, with 22 bases between. CDR1 is SNHLY, CDR2 FYNNEI, per germline. The CDR3 runs to 16 residues. The chain's CDR3 is CASRKSLVQGASPLHF. The CDR3 bases are TGTGCCAGCAGGAAAAGCTTGGTACAGGGCGCCTCACCCCTCCACTTT.

The CDR3 is CASSVGLAGGQETQYF. The CDR3 coding sequence is TGTGCCAGTAGTGTCGGACTAGCGGGGGGCCAAGAGACCCAGTACTTC. The chain couples TRBV19 to TRBJ2-5; 14 bases align to TRBD2. Germline CDR1 is LNHDA and CDR2 is SQIVND (reference sequence). J gave up 1 base and V 5 bases, and 3 bases lay outside the gene matches. This CDR3 is built from 16 residues.

The chain is built from TRBV5-1 and TRBJ2-1; the match to TRBD2 covers 7 bases. The CDR3 sequence is 16 residues long. The germline gives CDR1 SGHRS, CDR2 YFSETQ. V lost 1 base to trimming and J lost 3 bases; unmatched junction nucleotides: 7. The chain's CDR3 is CASSLMASGHYNEQFF. The CDR3 bases are TGCGCCAGCAGCTTGATGGCTAGCGGTCACTACAATGAGCAGTTCTTC.